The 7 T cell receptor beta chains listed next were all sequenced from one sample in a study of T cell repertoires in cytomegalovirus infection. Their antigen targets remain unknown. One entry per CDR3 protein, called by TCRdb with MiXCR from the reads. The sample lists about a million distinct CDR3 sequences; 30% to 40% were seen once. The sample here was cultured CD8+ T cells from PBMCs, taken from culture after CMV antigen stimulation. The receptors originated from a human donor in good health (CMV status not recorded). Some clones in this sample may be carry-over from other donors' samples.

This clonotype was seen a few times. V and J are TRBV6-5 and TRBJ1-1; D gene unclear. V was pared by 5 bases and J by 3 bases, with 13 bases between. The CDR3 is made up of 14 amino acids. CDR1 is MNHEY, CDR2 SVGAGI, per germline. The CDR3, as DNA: TGTGCCAGCAGTCCCCGGGGAGTTTACACTGAAGCTTTCTTT. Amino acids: CASSPRGVYTEAFF.

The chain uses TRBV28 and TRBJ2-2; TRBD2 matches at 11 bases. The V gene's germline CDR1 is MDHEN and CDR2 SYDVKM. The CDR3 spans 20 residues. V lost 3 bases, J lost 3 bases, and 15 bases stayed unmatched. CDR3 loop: CASSFEASGGPNEDTGELFF. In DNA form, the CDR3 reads TGTGCCAGCAGTTTCGAAGCTAGCGGGGGGCCCAACGAGGACACCGGGGAGCTGTTTTTT.

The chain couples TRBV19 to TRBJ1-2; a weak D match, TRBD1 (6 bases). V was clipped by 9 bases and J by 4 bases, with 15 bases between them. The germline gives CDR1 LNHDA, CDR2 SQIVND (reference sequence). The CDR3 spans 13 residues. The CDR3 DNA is TGTGCCAGGGCACCTACAGGGAGCTATGGCTACACCTTC. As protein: CARAPTGSYGYTF.

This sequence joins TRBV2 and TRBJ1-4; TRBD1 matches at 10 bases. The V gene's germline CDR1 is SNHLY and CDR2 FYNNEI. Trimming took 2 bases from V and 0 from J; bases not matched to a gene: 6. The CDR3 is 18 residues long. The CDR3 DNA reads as TGTGCCAGCAGTGAACTGGACAGGGGGGTTGCAACTAATGAAAAACTGTTTTTT. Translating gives CASSELDRGVATNEKLFF.

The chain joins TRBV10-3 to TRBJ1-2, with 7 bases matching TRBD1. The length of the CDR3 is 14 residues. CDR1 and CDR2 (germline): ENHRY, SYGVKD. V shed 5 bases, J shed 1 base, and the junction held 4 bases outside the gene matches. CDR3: CAISSRDSNYGYTF. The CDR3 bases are TGTGCCATCAGTTCGAGGGACAGTAACTATGGCTACACCTTC.

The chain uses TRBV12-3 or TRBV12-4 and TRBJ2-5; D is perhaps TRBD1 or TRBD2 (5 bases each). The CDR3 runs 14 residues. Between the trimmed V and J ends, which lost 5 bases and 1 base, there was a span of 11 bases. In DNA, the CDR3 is TGTGCCAGCAGTCCCGGGACGGTCCAAGAGACCCAGTACTTC. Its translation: CASSPGTVQETQYF.

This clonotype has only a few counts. CDR3 sequence reads: CASSLALSYEQYF. For the CDR3, the DNA is TGTGCCAGCAGCTTAGCCCTCTCCTACGAGCAGTACTTC. The rearrangement joins TRBV7-9 to TRBJ2-7; D uncertain. The CDR3 loop spans 13 amino acids. Germline lookup yields CDR1 SEHNR and CDR2 FQNEAQ (reference sequence). Trimming removed 0 bases from V and 0 bases from J, with 3 bases in between.